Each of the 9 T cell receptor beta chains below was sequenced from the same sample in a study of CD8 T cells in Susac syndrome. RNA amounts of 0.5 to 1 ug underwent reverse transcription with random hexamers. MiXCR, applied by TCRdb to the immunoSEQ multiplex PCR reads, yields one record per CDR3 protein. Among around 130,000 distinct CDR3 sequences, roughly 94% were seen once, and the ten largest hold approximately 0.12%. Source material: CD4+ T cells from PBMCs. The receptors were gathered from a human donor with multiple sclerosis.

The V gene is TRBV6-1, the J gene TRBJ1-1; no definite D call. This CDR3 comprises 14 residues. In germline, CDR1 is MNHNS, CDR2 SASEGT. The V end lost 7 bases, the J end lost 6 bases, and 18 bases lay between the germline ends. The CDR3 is CASTMGQPVSEAFF. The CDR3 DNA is TGTGCCAGCACTATGGGCCAGCCAGTCTCTGAAGCTTTCTTT.

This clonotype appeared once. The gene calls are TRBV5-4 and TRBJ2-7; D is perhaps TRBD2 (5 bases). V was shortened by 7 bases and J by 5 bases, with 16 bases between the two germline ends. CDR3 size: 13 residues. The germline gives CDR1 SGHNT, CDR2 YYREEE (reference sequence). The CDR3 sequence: CASARGGADEQYF. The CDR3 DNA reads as TGTGCCAGCGCACGAGGAGGTGCCGACGAGCAGTACTTC.

The DNA of the CDR3 is TGTGCCAGCAGGGACAGGGACTGGCAGTTCTTC. Translated: CASRDRDWQFF. The gene calls are TRBV2 and TRBJ2-1, with 8 positions matching TRBD1. Trimming removed 6 bases from V and 12 bases from J; junction bases left unmatched: 4. CDR3 size: 11 residues. Germline assignment: CDR1 SNHLY and CDR2 FYNNEI.

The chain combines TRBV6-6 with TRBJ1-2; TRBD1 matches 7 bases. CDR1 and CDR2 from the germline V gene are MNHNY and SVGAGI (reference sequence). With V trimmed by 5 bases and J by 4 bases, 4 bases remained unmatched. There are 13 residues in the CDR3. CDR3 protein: CASSTGQVYGYTF. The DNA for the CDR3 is TGTGCCAGCAGTACCGGACAGGTCTATGGCTACACCTTC.

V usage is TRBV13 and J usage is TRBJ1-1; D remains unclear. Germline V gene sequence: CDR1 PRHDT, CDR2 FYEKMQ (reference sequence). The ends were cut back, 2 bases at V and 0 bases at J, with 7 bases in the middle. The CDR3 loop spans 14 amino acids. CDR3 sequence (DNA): TGTGCCAGCAGCTTAAGGGCCTTGAACACTGAAGCTTTCTTT. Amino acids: CASSLRALNTEAFF.

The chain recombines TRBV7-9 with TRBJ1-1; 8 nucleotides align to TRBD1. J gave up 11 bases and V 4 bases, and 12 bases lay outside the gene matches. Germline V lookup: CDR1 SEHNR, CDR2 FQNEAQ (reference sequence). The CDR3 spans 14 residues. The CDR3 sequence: CASSSGQGVWRAFF. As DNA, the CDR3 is TGTGCCAGCAGCTCCGGACAGGGTGTTTGGCGGGCTTTCTTT.

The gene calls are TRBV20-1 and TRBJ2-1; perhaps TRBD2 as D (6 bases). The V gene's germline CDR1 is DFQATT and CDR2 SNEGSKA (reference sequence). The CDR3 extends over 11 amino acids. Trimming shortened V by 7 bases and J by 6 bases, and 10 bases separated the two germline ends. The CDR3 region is CSVRTINEQFF. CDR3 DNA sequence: TGCAGTGTCCGGACTATCAATGAGCAGTTCTTC.

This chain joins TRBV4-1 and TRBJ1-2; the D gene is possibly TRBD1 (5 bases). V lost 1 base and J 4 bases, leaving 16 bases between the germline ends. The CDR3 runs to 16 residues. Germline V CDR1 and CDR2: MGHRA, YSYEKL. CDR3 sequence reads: CASSQAPSGTSYGYTF. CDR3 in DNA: TGCGCCAGCAGCCAAGCTCCCTCCGGGACCTCCTATGGCTACACCTTC.

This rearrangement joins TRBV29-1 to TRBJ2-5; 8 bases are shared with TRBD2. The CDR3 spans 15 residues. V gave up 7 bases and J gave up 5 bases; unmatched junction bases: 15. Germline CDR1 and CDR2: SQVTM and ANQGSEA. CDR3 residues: CSGTLQRGPGETQYF. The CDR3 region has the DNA TGCAGCGGTACCCTCCAGCGGGGGCCCGGGGAGACCCAGTACTTC.